This TCR beta chain emerged from a study of spatial heterogeneity in lung cancer. Whole-study results and caveats: The number of expanded tumor alpha and beta chains correlated with mutation number.

The ends lost 5 bases at V and 4 bases at J; junction bases unmatched: 6. CDR3 length: 14 amino acids. Germline V gene sequence: CDR1 SEHNR, CDR2 FQNEAQ (reference sequence). The time point: sample taken at primary tumor resection. This clonotype was counted many times. The antigen remains undetermined. The library was built for alpha chains, so this beta chain is an off-target read and its size means little. The study tagged each TCR cDNA molecule with a unique molecular identifier. In TCRdb, the 5' RACE reads were re-called with MiXCR into one record per CDR3 protein. The sample gives about 14,000 distinct CDR3 sequences, roughly 6% of which show up once; over 8.5% is in the top ten.

V gene TRBV7-9 combines with J gene TRBJ2-3; 7 nucleotides line up with TRBD1. This receptor was obtained from a female donor with early-stage non-small cell lung cancer. The material was lung tumor tissue, obtained at surgery. This CDR3 is CASSRLGTADTQYF. The DNA for the CDR3 is TGTGCCAGCAGCCGACTTGGGACAGCAGATACGCAGTATTTT.